This TCR beta chain was observed in a study of OX40 agonist ivuxolimab in advanced cancers. Across the whole study: Every 2 weeks, patients got intravenous ivuxolimab at one of six dose levels (0.01-10 mg/kg).

Repertoires were generated with immunoSEQ multiplex PCR, while TCRdb's copy carries only in-frame clones and drops some. The sample comprises 44,000 or so clones, approximately 91% of which are singletons, and 19% rests with the top ten. This CDR3 comprises 15 residues. J was trimmed by 3 bases and V by 8 bases; bases with no gene match: 8. Germline CDR1 is LNHDA and CDR2 is SQIVND (reference sequence). The clonotype originates from an adult with an advanced solid tumor such as melanoma, head and neck, liver or kidney cancer. V gene TRBV19 combines with J gene TRBJ2-1; TRBD1 matches at 9 bases. The sequencing here drew on CD4+ or CD8+ T cells sorted from blood, taken in a trial of the OX40 agonist ivuxolimab. The CDR3 reads CASSQGASNYNEQFF. CDR3 coding DNA: TGTGCCAGTTCACAGGGGGCTTCCAACTACAATGAGCAGTTCTTC.